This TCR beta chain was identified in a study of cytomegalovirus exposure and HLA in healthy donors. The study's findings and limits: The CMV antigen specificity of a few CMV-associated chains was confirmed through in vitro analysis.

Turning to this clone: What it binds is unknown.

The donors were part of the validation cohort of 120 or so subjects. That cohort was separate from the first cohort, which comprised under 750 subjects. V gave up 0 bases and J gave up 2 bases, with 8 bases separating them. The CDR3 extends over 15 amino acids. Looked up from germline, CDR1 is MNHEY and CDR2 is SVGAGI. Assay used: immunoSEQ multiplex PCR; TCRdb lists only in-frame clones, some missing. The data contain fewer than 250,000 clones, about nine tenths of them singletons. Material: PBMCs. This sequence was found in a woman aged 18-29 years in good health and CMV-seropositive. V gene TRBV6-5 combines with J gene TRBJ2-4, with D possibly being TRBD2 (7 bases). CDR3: CASSYSGGPKNIQYF. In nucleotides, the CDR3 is TGTGCCAGCAGTTACTCCGGGGGGCCCAAAAACATTCAGTACTTC.